This entry concerns a single T cell receptor beta chain. Study processing details: It was from reference gene primer amplification that nucleated cell counts were estimated. TCRdb keeps only in-frame clones here, not all; method: immunoSEQ multiplex PCR. D and trimming come from the DNA, and the V and J calls and clone size come from that table. The sample consists of approximately 42,000 clones, around three quarters of them appearing once. The entry originates in a study of blood T cell repertoires in COVID-19. Looking at the study overall: Both acute and convalescent COVID-19 samples were obtained from the United States, Italy and Spain. T cells, B-cell-depleted T cells, or PBMCs provided the cDNA or gDNA that served as material.

Germline CDR1 MGHDK, CDR2 SYGVNS. The CDR3 contains 14 residues. V shed 4 bases and J shed 5 bases, with 9 bases lying between them. The chain carries TRBV25-1 and TRBJ1-6; maybe TRBD1 (6 bases). The specimen was peripheral blood. The receptor's source is a man aged 80 or over with acute or convalescent COVID-19. DNA for the CDR3: TGTGCCAGCAGTGGGGGGCGAAATAATTCACCCCTCCACTTT. Translation gives CASSGGRNNSPLHF.